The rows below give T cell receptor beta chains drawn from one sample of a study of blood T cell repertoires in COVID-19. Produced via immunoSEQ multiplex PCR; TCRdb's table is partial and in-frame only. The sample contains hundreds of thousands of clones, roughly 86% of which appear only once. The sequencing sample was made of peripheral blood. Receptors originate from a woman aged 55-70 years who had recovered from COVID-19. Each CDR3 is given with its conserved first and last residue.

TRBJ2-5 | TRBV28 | CASSPRTGGFQETQYF
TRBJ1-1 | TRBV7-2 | CASSSLGGDTEAFF
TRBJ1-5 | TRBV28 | CASSLLTASDQPQHF
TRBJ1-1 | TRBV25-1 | CASSAPRGGWNTEAFF
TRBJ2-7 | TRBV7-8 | CASSFTRVGYEQYF
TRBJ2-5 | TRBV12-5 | CASVPDGTDVQETQYF
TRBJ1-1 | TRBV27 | CASSWGQKGTEAFF
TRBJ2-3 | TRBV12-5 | CASGTSTDTQYF
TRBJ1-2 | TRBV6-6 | CAGGREGNYGYTF
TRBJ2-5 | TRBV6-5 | CASSYSLSDQETQYF
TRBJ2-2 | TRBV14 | CASSHPQGSNTGELFF
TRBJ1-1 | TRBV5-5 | CASTPPGTVNTEAFF
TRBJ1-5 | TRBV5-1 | CASSLEAGIQPQHF
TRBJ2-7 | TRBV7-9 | CASSATYEQYF
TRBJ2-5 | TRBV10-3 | CAISESTGQETQYF
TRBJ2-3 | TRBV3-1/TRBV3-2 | CASSRPGGPTDTQYF
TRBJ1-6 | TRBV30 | CAWTTGGPLHF
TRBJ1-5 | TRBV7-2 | CASSQRQGDQPQHF
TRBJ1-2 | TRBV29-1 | CSVEAPANYGYTF
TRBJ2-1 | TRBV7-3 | CASSINGRTSAEQFF
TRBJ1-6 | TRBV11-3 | CASSLGQDNSPLHF
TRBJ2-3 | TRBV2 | CASVVAGAGTDTQYF
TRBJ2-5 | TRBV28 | CASRGGEETQYF
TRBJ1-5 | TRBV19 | CASSIALSLPDQPQHF
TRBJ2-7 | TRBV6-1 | CASSEDRGLWYEQYF
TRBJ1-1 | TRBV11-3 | CASSSDRENTEAFF
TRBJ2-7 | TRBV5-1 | CASEMGHGSYEQYF
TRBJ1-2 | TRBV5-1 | CASTLTWTGYYGYTF
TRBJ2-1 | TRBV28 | CASSESGGANEQFF
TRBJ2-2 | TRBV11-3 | CASSFEGGELFF
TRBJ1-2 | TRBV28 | CASSLNGQGAGGYTF